The rows below give T cell receptor beta chains drawn from one sample of a study of T cell responses to AZD1222 COVID-19 vaccine. Measured with immunoSEQ multiplex PCR; TCRdb has only the in-frame clones, and not every one. The sample includes about 130,000 clones, about nine tenths seen only once; the top ten take roughly 4%. The material was peripheral blood, obtained on day 0 of AZD1222 vaccination. These TCRs come from an adult in good health. CDR3s include the opening cysteine and the closing phenylalanine or tryptophan. D genes are given only for firm matches. Only part of the rows carry a size: once, few, many, or a class if the clone is expanded.

v_call	clone_size	j_call	d_call	cdr3_aa	cdr3_nt
TRBV5-4	-	TRBJ1-4	-	CASSFDGKTNEKLFF	TGTGCCAGCAGCTTTGACGGGAAAACTAATGAAAAACTGTTTTTT
TRBV19	-	TRBJ2-1	-	CASSISSRLNEQFF	TGTGCCAGTAGTATATCTAGCCGTCTCAATGAGCAGTTCTTC
TRBV24-1	-	TRBJ2-2	-	CATVGLGSGELFF	TGTGCCACCGTGGGTTTGGGGTCCGGGGAGCTGTTTTTT
TRBV25-1	-	TRBJ1-2	TRBD1	CASSEGTGDWSYGYTF	TGTGCCAGCAGTGAGGGGACAGGGGATTGGAGCTATGGCTACACCTTC
TRBV6-1	once	TRBJ1-5	-	CASSDNQPQHF	TGTGCCAGCAGTGACAATCAGCCCCAGCATTTT
TRBV15	-	TRBJ2-7	TRBD2	CATSRDRASGNEQYF	TGTGCCACCAGCAGAGATCGGGCTAGCGGGAACGAGCAGTACTTC
TRBV3-1/TRBV3-2	once	TRBJ1-6	-	CASSQAEGNSPLHF	TGTGCCAGCAGCCAAGCTGAGGGGAATTCACCCCTCCACTTT
TRBV29-1	-	TRBJ1-5	TRBD1	CSVGQGSNQPQHF	TGCAGCGTTGGACAGGGGTCCAATCAGCCCCAGCATTTT
TRBV6-5	few	TRBJ2-7	TRBD1	CASRLTGGSYEQYF	TGTGCCAGCAGGTTAACAGGGGGGTCCTACGAGCAGTACTTC
TRBV2	-	TRBJ1-6	-	CASSDSPSPLHF	TGTGCCAGCAGTGACTCTCCCTCACCCCTCCACTTT
TRBV5-1	-	TRBJ2-7	-	CASSEGGMGYEQYF	TGCGCCAGCAGTGAGGGGGGAATGGGGTACGAGCAGTACTTC
TRBV7-8	-	TRBJ1-5	-	CASSRGWDTNQPQHF	TGTGCCAGCAGCCGAGGTTGGGACACTAATCAGCCCCAGCATTTT
TRBV19	-	TRBJ1-3	-	CASSPPRQSSGNTIYF	TGTGCCAGTAGTCCCCCCCGACAGAGCTCTGGAAACACCATATATTTT
TRBV12-3/TRBV12-4	-	TRBJ1-1	-	CASSLRTTEAFF	TGTGCCAGCAGTTTACGGACTACTGAAGCTTTCTTT
TRBV7-6	-	TRBJ2-3	-	CASSPGVSTDTQYF	TGTGCCAGCAGTCCAGGGGTTTCGACAGATACGCAGTATTTT
TRBV11-3	-	TRBJ1-1	TRBD1	CASRLRQGQNTEAFF	TGTGCCAGCAGACTTCGACAGGGACAGAACACTGAAGCTTTCTTT
TRBV6-5	-	TRBJ1-1	TRBD1	CASSYSDRGNTEAFF	TGTGCCAGCAGTTACTCGGACAGGGGGAACACTGAAGCTTTCTTT
TRBV12-5	-	TRBJ1-2	-	CASASLVGDYYGYTF	TGTGCTAGTGCCTCCCTCGTGGGGGATTACTATGGCTACACCTTC
TRBV24-1	-	TRBJ2-5	TRBD1	CASSSGTGDGETQYF	TGTGCCAGTTCATCCGGGACAGGGGACGGAGAGACCCAGTACTTC
TRBV7-7	-	TRBJ2-2	-	CASSLALGGNTGELFF	TGTGCCAGCAGCTTAGCTCTGGGGGGAAACACCGGGGAGCTGTTTTTT
TRBV9	-	TRBJ1-1	-	CASSVGGKHTEAFF	TGTGCCAGCAGCGTAGGGGGGAAACACACTGAAGCTTTCTTT
TRBV24-1	-	TRBJ2-6	-	CAAGPTSSGANVLTF	TGTGCCGCAGGTCCCACTTCCTCTGGGGCCAACGTCCTGACTTTC
TRBV7-9	-	TRBJ2-7	-	CASSHSGRLEQYF	TGTGCCAGCAGCCACAGCGGCCGCCTCGAGCAGTACTTC
TRBV27	-	TRBJ1-2	-	CASSLRPPLNYGYTF	TGTGCCAGCAGTTTAAGGCCGCCCCTTAACTATGGCTACACCTTC
TRBV7-7	-	TRBJ2-7	-	CASSLAPGLSYEQYF	TGTGCTAGCAGCTTAGCTCCGGGGCTCTCCTACGAGCAGTACTTC
TRBV19	-	TRBJ1-1	-	CASSIKISTEAFF	TGTGCCAGTAGTATAAAGATAAGCACTGAAGCTTTCTTT
TRBV6-5	-	TRBJ1-1	-	CASSYADRAETFF	TGTGCCAGCAGTTACGCAGACAGAGCGGAAACTTTCTTT
TRBV7-9	once	TRBJ1-1	-	CASSSAGDLNTEAFF	TGTGCCAGCAGCTCCGCAGGCGACTTGAACACTGAAGCTTTCTTT
TRBV29-1	-	TRBJ2-6	TRBD1	CSVSDRVDSGANVLTF	TGCAGCGTTTCGGACAGGGTAGACTCTGGGGCCAACGTCCTGACTTTC
TRBV9	once	TRBJ2-3	-	CASSDGGRNTDTQYF	TGTGCCAGCAGCGACGGGGGACGGAACACAGATACGCAGTATTTT
TRBV11-1	-	TRBJ2-5	-	CASSLRRSGVQETQYF	TGTGCCAGCAGCTTACGCCGCTCGGGGGTGCAAGAGACCCAGTACTTC
TRBV27	-	TRBJ1-2	-	CASSLSREYGYTF	TGTGCCAGCAGTTTATCGCGAGAGTATGGCTACACCTTC
TRBV7-9	-	TRBJ2-4	-	CASSSPDARKTNIQYF	TGTGCCAGCAGCTCTCCCGACGCGCGAAAAACCAACATTCAGTACTTC
TRBV9	-	TRBJ1-2	-	CASSALESGVYGYTF	TGTGCCAGCAGCGCTCTCGAATCAGGGGTCTATGGCTACACCTTC
TRBV24-1	-	TRBJ1-5	-	CATVRGDNQPQHF	TGTGCCACTGTCCGGGGGGACAATCAGCCCCAGCATTTT
TRBV6-5	-	TRBJ2-7	TRBD2	CASSYSWTSGAYEQYF	TGTGCCAGCAGTTACTCGTGGACTAGCGGGGCCTACGAGCAGTACTTC
TRBV27	-	TRBJ2-7	-	CASIIWDSGYEQYF	TGTGCCAGCATCATCTGGGATAGCGGATACGAGCAGTACTTC
TRBV3-1/TRBV3-2	-	TRBJ1-1	-	CASSQVRAGSIVF	TGTGCCAGCAGCCAGGTAAGGGCAGGGTCCATCGTCTTT
TRBV7-9	-	TRBJ2-2	TRBD2	CASSFNAGDNTGELFF	TGTGCCAGCAGCTTCAATGCGGGGGATAACACCGGGGAGCTGTTTTTT
TRBV6-5	-	TRBJ1-5	TRBD1	CASRSTGAGNQPQHF	TGTGCCAGCAGATCGACAGGGGCGGGCAATCAGCCCCAGCATTTT
TRBV19	-	TRBJ2-2	TRBD2	CASTSVGLASKGTGELFF	TGTGCCAGTACTTCCGTGGGACTAGCTTCCAAGGGCACCGGGGAGCTGTTTTTT
TRBV30	-	TRBJ2-6	-	CAWRRGGGGANVLTF	TGTGCCTGGAGGAGAGGGGGTGGTGGGGCCAACGTCCTGACTTTC
TRBV19	-	TRBJ2-2	-	CASTGNTGELFF	TGTGCCAGTACGGGGAACACCGGGGAGCTGTTTTTT
TRBV28	-	TRBJ1-1	TRBD1	CASSSVTGAMNTEAFF	TGTGCCAGCAGTTCCGTCACAGGGGCCATGAACACTGAAGCTTTCTTT
TRBV28	-	TRBJ2-5	-	CASRGTREPKGETQYF	TGTGCCAGCAGGGGAACTCGGGAGCCAAAGGGGGAGACCCAGTACTTC
TRBV19	-	TRBJ2-3	TRBD2	CASSITSSSGGATDTQYF	TGTGCCAGTAGTATTACCTCCTCCAGCGGGGGGGCCACAGATACGCAGTATTTT